This T cell receptor (beta chain) was obtained from a study of CD8 T cells in Susac syndrome. About 0.5 to 1 ug RNA was reverse transcribed with random hexamers. TCRdb independently ran MiXCR on the immunoSEQ multiplex PCR reads; one entry per CDR3 protein. The sample carries about 150,000 distinct CDR3 sequences, roughly 95% recorded once. V was shortened by 7 bases and J by 7 bases, with 9 bases between the two germline ends. This CDR3 comprises 11 residues. CDR1 and CDR2 from the germline V gene are MNHEY and SMNVEV (reference sequence). This receptor was taken from a human donor with Susac syndrome. This sequence joins TRBV27 and TRBJ2-3; D unresolved. The specimen sequenced was CD4+ T cells from PBMCs. The CDR3 DNA reads TGTGCCAGCACGGCCATGAATACGCAGTATTTT. This translates into CASTAMNTQYF.